Here is one TCR beta chain with its context. Study processing details: Nucleated cell number was recorded as an estimate derived from reference gene primer amplification. Sequenced by immunoSEQ multiplex PCR; TCRdb stores in-frame clones only, minus some. The V and J calls and clone size come from that table; D and trimming were worked out from the DNA. The sample yields about 160,000 clones, 80% seen once. The data were taken from a study of blood T cell repertoires in COVID-19. Turning to the study itself: From the United States, Italy and Spain came samples of acute and convalescent COVID-19. Nucleic acid was either cDNA or gDNA, and it came from T cells, B-cell-depleted T cells, or PBMCs.

Those enrolled, adults aged roughly 18 to 89 years, came from fewer than 25 US areas. The sequenced sample was PBMCs or T cells enriched from blood (not recorded which). This sequence originates from a woman aged 60-75 years who had recovered from COVID-19.

The CDR3 sequence: CASSWTGLSNQPQHF. The CDR3 DNA reads TGTGCCAGCTCCTGGACAGGCCTATCCAATCAGCCCCAGCATTTT. The chain joins TRBV27 to TRBJ1-5; 7 nucleotides line up with TRBD1. This CDR3 contains 15 residues. Per the germline V gene, CDR1 is MNHEY and CDR2 is SMNVEV (reference sequence). The V segment lost 8 bases and the J segment 3 bases; nucleotides outside the gene matches: 10.